These 21 T cell receptor beta chains originate from one sample sequenced in a study of blood T cell repertoires in COVID-19. TCRdb's table, derived via immunoSEQ multiplex PCR, lists solely in-frame clones and lacks some. The table lists about 110,000 clones, roughly four fifths of them singletons, with approximately 16% in the top ten. The specimen was peripheral blood. The receptor source for this set is a woman aged 60-75 years with acute or convalescent COVID-19.

CDR3 amino acids: CASSPANRVTEAFF. DNA for the CDR3: TGTGCCAGCAGCCCCGCAAACAGGGTCACTGAAGCTTTCTTT. The V and J genes are TRBV7-2 and TRBJ1-1; TRBD1 is a possible D gene (6 bases). Between the trimmed V and J ends, which lost 5 bases and 4 bases, there was a span of 14 bases. This CDR3 comprises 14 residues. Germline assignment: CDR1 SGHTA and CDR2 FQGNSA. Drawing the rest from reference TRBV7-2 and TRBJ1-1, the complete variable domain is GAGVSQSPSNKVTEKGKDVELRCDPISGHTALYWYRQSLGQGLEFLIYFQGNSAPDKSGLPSDRFSAERTGGSVSTLTIQRTQQEDSAVYLCASSPANRVTEAFFGQGTRLTVV.

The chain uses TRBV10-3 and TRBJ2-2, with D uncertain. The CDR3 is 15 residues long. V shed 3 bases and J shed 2 bases, with 10 bases lying between them. Germline assignment: CDR1 ENHRY and CDR2 SYGVKD. The chain's CDR3 is CAISEAHPNTGELFF. Here the CDR3 DNA reads TGTGCCATCAGTGAAGCCCACCCTAACACCGGGGAGCTGTTTTTT.

This chain connects TRBV4-3 to TRBJ2-5; TRBD2 matches at 9 bases. Unmatched junction bases numbered 2, after V lost 1 base and J lost 2 bases. This CDR3 comprises 15 residues. Germline CDR1 LGHNA, CDR2 YSLEER. The CDR3 spells CASSQGTSDQETQYF. CDR3 coding DNA: TGCGCCAGCAGCCAAGGGACTAGCGATCAAGAGACCCAGTACTTC.

V is TRBV11-3 and J is TRBJ1-1; TRBD1 is a possible D gene (5 bases). The CDR3 sequence is 14 residues long. The V gene's germline CDR1 is SGHNT and CDR2 YENEEA. The V gene lost 3 bases and the J gene lost 6 bases, with 14 bases spanning the gap. The CDR3 DNA reads TGTGCCAGCAGCTTTTTGGCCCCAGGGCCTGAAGCTTTCTTT. It translates to CASSFLAPGPEAFF.

This chain connects TRBV6-2 or TRBV6-3 to TRBJ1-6; D ambiguous. The CDR3 has 15 amino acids. CDR1 and CDR2 from the germline V gene are MNHEY and SVGEGT. V dropped 6 bases and J dropped 7 bases, with 16 bases sitting between them. The CDR3 sequence is CASSPEGGRNSPLHF. The CDR3 nucleotides read TGTGCCAGCAGCCCTGAGGGAGGTCGGAATTCACCCCTCCACTTT.

This chain uses TRBV5-4 with TRBJ2-7; 8 bases match TRBD1. Germline lookup yields CDR1 SGHNT and CDR2 YYREEE (reference sequence). CDR3 length: 15 residues. With V trimmed by 3 bases and J by 6 bases, 11 bases remained unmatched. The CDR3 DNA follows: TGTGCCAGCAGCTCAGGGGGCCAGGGGCTTAGCGAGCAGTACTTC. Translation gives CASSSGGQGLSEQYF.

As regards this clone: One junction end does not reproduce the germline sequence, and a read error may be involved. The rearrangement links TRBV4-3 to TRBJ2-1; 10 nucleotides line up with TRBD2. Germline lookup yields CDR1 LGHNA and CDR2 YSLEER. The CDR3 runs 16 residues. The CDR3 sequence is CASSQGGLPKRGGLLF. The CDR3 DNA sequence: TGCGCCAGCAGCCAGGGGGGCCTCCCGAAGCGGGGGGGATTGCTCTTC.

The chain joins TRBV28 to TRBJ2-3; 9 nucleotides align to TRBD2. V was pared by 7 bases and J by 2 bases, with 10 bases of the junction left unmatched. This CDR3 is built from 16 residues. The V gene's germline CDR1 is MDHEN and CDR2 SYDVKM. The CDR3, as DNA: TGTGCCAGCAACCCCCTAGGGACTAGCCCCACAGATACGCAGTATTTT. Its protein is CASNPLGTSPTDTQYF. The full variable domain, with the rest looked up from reference TRBV28 and TRBJ2-3, is DVKVTQSSRYLVKRTGEKVFLECVQDMDHENMFWYRQDPGLGLRLIYFSYDVKMKEKGDIPEGYSVSREKKERFSLILESASTNQTSMYLCASNPLGTSPTDTQYFGPGTRLTVL.

The J gene is TRBJ1-6, the V gene TRBV7-2; D might be TRBD1 (6 bases). This CDR3 is built from 14 residues. Per germline, CDR1 SGHTA and CDR2 FQGNSA. The V end was cut by 4 bases, the J end by 5 bases, with 9 bases between. CDR3 DNA sequence: TGTGCCAGCAGCTCCCGGGACAATAATTCACCCCTCCACTTT. Protein: CASSSRDNNSPLHF.

V usage is TRBV18 and J usage is TRBJ1-2; weak D call: TRBD1 (6 bases). V was shortened by 1 base and J by 2 bases, with 17 bases between the two germline ends. This CDR3 contains 17 residues. In germline, CDR1 is KGHSH, CDR2 LQKENI. The CDR3 protein is CASSPLPTGNLNYGYTF. The DNA for the CDR3 is TGTGCCAGCTCACCACTACCTACAGGGAACCTCAACTATGGCTACACCTTC. Based on the CDR3 plus reference TRBV18 and TRBJ1-2, the full variable domain is NAGVMQNPRHLVRRRGQEARLRCSPMKGHSHVYWYRQLPEEGLKFMVYLQKENIIDESGMPKERFSAEFPKEGPSILRIQQVVRGDSAAYFCASSPLPTGNLNYGYTFGSGTRLTVV.

J is TRBJ2-3 and V is TRBV7-2, with D unclear. The germline V gene has CDR1 SGHTA and CDR2 FQGNSA. Trimming pared 4 bases from V and 7 bases from J, leaving 12 bases between. The CDR3 extends over 13 amino acids. DNA of the CDR3: TGTGCCAGCAGCTCCCCTACAGTGAATACGCAGTATTTT. Translated, it gives CASSSPTVNTQYF.

This chain connects TRBV14 to TRBJ2-3; maybe TRBD2 (6 bases). CDR1 is SGHDN, CDR2 FVKESK, per germline. The V end was cut by 5 bases, the J end by 6 bases, with 9 bases between. The CDR3 is 12 residues long. The DNA of the CDR3 is TGTGCCAGCAGCTTAGCGGCGGATACGCAGTATTTT. Translating gives CASSLAADTQYF.

The chain links TRBV15 to TRBJ1-4; D is unresolved. Trimming took 2 bases from V and 3 from J, leaving 13 bases between them. From germline, CDR1 is LNHNV and CDR2 YYDKDF (reference sequence). This CDR3 has 16 residues. The chain's CDR3 is CATSRLGGRSNEKLFF. CDR3 coding DNA: TGTGCCACCAGCAGACTAGGAGGGAGGTCTAATGAAAAACTGTTTTTT.

V usage is TRBV6-5 and J usage is TRBJ1-2, with unresolved D. Deletions cut 2 bases from V and 4 bases from J, with 14 bases between. This CDR3 comprises 15 residues. Per the germline V gene, CDR1 is MNHEY and CDR2 is SVGAGI. The CDR3 loop reads CASSYTWAGSYGYTF. In DNA form, the CDR3 reads TGTGCCAGCAGTTACACCTGGGCCGGGAGCTATGGCTACACCTTC.

The rearrangement joins TRBV5-6 to TRBJ1-1; 7 bases agree with TRBD1. This CDR3 comprises 16 residues. Germline-derived CDR1 and CDR2 are SGHDT and YYEEEE. V shed 3 bases and J 1 base; nucleotides not matched to a gene: 9. The CDR3 reads CASSYLPTGTNTEAFF. In DNA form, the CDR3 reads TGTGCCAGCAGCTACCTACCGACAGGGACGAACACTGAAGCTTTCTTT.

The chain uses TRBV5-4 and TRBJ2-5; maybe TRBD2 (5 bases). The germline CDR1 and CDR2 sequences are SGHNT and YYREEE (reference sequence). The CDR3 consists of 15 residues. Trimming cost V 5 bases and J 5 bases, with 19 bases left between them. CDR3 coding DNA: TGTGCCAGCAGATCCGTGGGAGCTCAAGGGGAGACCCAGTACTTC. Translation: CASRSVGAQGETQYF.

The rearrangement uses TRBV7-6 and TRBJ1-1; TRBD1 aligns across 9 bases. Trimming cost V 1 base and J 0 bases; bases outside gene matches: 6. This CDR3 contains 17 residues. Germline assignment: CDR1 SGHVS and CDR2 FNYEAQ. The CDR3 DNA sequence: TGTGCCAGCAGCTTAGGGGGACAGGGAATTATGAACACTGAAGCTTTCTTT. Its protein product is CASSLGGQGIMNTEAFF.

This sequence joins TRBV3-1 (or the pseudogene TRBV3-2) and TRBJ1-1; D unclear. This CDR3 spans 11 amino acids. Germline-derived CDR1 and CDR2 are LGHDT and YNNKEL (reference sequence). The V end was cut by 1 base, the J end by 9 bases, with 6 bases between. CDR3 nucleotides: TGTGCCAGCAGCCAAGGAGATAAAGCTTTCTTT. As protein: CASSQGDKAFF.

This clone was counted a single time. The gene calls are TRBV2 and TRBJ1-6; D unresolved. The germline CDR1 and CDR2 sequences are SNHLY and FYNNEI. Trimming pared 3 bases from V and 12 bases from J, leaving 18 bases between. The CDR3 spans 15 residues. The CDR3 loop reads CASSDSGGVEVPLHF. The CDR3 DNA follows: TGTGCCAGCAGTGATAGTGGCGGGGTGGAAGTACCCCTCCACTTT. The full variable domain, its missing parts supplied by reference TRBV2 and TRBJ1-6, is EPEVTQTPSHQVTQMGQEVILRCVPISNHLYFYWYRQILGQKVEFLVSFYNNEISEKSEIFDDQFSVERPDGSNFTLKIRSTKLEDSAMYFCASSDSGGVEVPLHFGNGTRLTVT.

The V call is TRBV15, the J call TRBJ2-3; D may be TRBD2 (6 bases). Germline CDR1 and CDR2: LNHNV and YYDKDF (reference sequence). V lost 2 bases and J lost 4, with 10 bases in between. The CDR3 covers 14 residues. DNA for the CDR3: TGTGCCACCAGCAGAAGGTGGGGGGCAGATACGCAGTATTTT. Encoded protein: CATSRRWGADTQYF.

This clone was picked up one time. CDR3 coding DNA: TGTGCCAGCAGTGAAGCAGCGGGGGGCGGGGATACGCAGTATTTT. Its protein product is CASSEAAGGGDTQYF. This rearrangement joins TRBV2 to TRBJ2-3; 9 positions match TRBD2. There are 15 residues in the CDR3. J was trimmed by 6 bases and V by 0 bases; bases with no gene match: 4. Germline loops: CDR1 SNHLY, CDR2 FYNNEI. Full variable domain (missing parts from reference TRBV2 and TRBJ2-3): EPEVTQTPSHQVTQMGQEVILRCVPISNHLYFYWYRQILGQKVEFLVSFYNNEISEKSEIFDDQFSVERPDGSNFTLKIRSTKLEDSAMYFCASSEAAGGGDTQYFGPGTRLTVL.